This TCR beta chain was documented in a study of neurological immune-mediated disorders. This clonotype showed up many times. This CDR3 spans 15 amino acids. Germline V gene sequence: CDR1 SGHDT, CDR2 YYEEEE. The V and J ends lost 4 bases and 3 bases, in that order; junction bases with no gene match: 7. TCRdb called the 5' RACE reads again in MiXCR, with one record for every CDR3 protein. The sample has about 95,000 distinct CDR3 sequences; around 3.3% are singletons. The sample comprised PBMCs. This chain joins TRBV5-6 and TRBJ2-1; 7 nucleotides line up with TRBD2. The origin of this receptor is a woman younger than 30 with multiple sclerosis. CDR3 in DNA: TGTGCCAGCAGCACCTATGGACTAGTCTACAATGAGCAGTTCTTC. Translating gives CASSTYGLVYNEQFF.